This T cell receptor (beta chain) was recorded in a study of T cells in Graves' hyperthyroidism and ophthalmopathy (dated by TCRdb to the late 2010s). Study-wide context: Peripheral blood samples were taken at the time of initial diagnosis, prior to any treatment. Whether ophthalmopathy could be predicted prospectively was tested in an independent validation cohort made up of under 20 hyperthyroidism patients plus 17 patients who later progressed to ophthalmopathy. The study also compared thyroid tissue and blood T-cell repertoires from about six Graves' hyperthyroidism patients. The 100 discovery patients were randomly split 7:3 into training and test sets. After blood sampling, hyperthyroidism patients were treated with methimazole at a starting dose of 30 mg daily, and ophthalmopathy patients were treated with high-dose intravenous methylprednisolone. TCR Vbeta CDR3 sequencing of 120 to 150 peripheral blood samples (around 45 ophthalmopathy, around 80 hyperthyroidism and roughly 17 progressor patients) is reported in the paper. To identify distinguishing TCR V-J signatures, a discovery cohort of around 100 patients was used, comprising 43 with Graves' ophthalmopathy and 57 with stable Graves' hyperthyroidism.

The germline V gene (reference sequence) provides CDR1 SEHNR and CDR2 FQNEAQ. V is reduced by 1 base and J by 5 bases, leaving a spacing of 14 bases between them. From its cysteine to its phenylalanine, the CDR3 spans 15 amino acids. Kept here is only the CDR3 DNA, which spans 45 bases and is read in frame from base 1. This clonotype was seen a handful of times. Its antigen has not been determined. Within one base of it there is no much larger clone, and no base qualities were kept. Amplification of TCR beta CDR3 regions was carried out from RNA transcripts. For the first round of RT-PCR on the TCR CDR3, the HTBI primer set was used together with the Qiagen OneStep RT-PCR kit. Libraries were constructed in a second round of multiplex PCR, after which size selection and purification were carried out. Libraries were sequenced paired-end with 100 bp reads on an Illumina HiSeq2000. As for how the authors treated the data: SOAPnuke was used to process the raw data, removing reads that contained adapters or uncalled bases, had a mean Phred below 15, or lacked an exact match to the constant primer or identifier. COPE v1.2.5 was used to merge high-quality paired reads, and clonotypes were defined as unique nucleotide sequences. MiTCR v1.1 was used to align clonotypes to the IMGT TRBV, TRBD and TRBJ reference segments. The analysis was restricted to V-J combinations with a frequency above 0.0001, which together covered approximately 99% of the repertoires. The TCS score was defined as F50 (clonal expansion) divided by E x V (chaos), with BLOSUM62-based TCRdist calculated between CDR3 peptides within each V-J. Welch's t-statistics and random forest reduced 500 to 550 V-J features to roughly 13, which were used in a naive Bayes classifier (R e1071). TCRdb reprocessed the public reads (quality trimming at Q25 with fastp, clone calling with MiXCR) and kept in-frame beta chains. Each entry is one CDR3 protein sequence, shown with its most common DNA and genes. The V and J calls here are based on TCRdb, not the publication. Present in this sample are hundreds of thousands of distinct CDR3 sequences, approximately 25% of which were seen just once. Together, the top ten hold about 11% of the sample.

Moderately to severely active disease, a Clinical Activity Score of at least 3, a NOSPECS grade of at least 4, and a duration under 3 months were present in ophthalmopathy patients. The study excluded patients with uncontrolled infections, other autoimmune diseases, pregnancy or lactation. Diagnoses were based on clinical symptoms, serum thyroxine and TRAb, thyroid ultrasound and orbital computed tomography. Ficoll-Paque density gradient centrifugation was used to isolate PBMCs from 8 to 10 ml of fresh peripheral blood. Total RNA was extracted with Trizol reagent, and quality was checked on an Agilent 2100 Bioanalyzer. General conclusions and limits of the study: No statistical method was used to fix the sample size in advance, and group allocation was not hidden from the investigators. During validation, the model predicted progression to ophthalmopathy a median of roughly six months ahead of onset, with 60% to 71% sensitivity and about 75% specificity. Most expanded thyroid clonotypes (frequency above 0.001) were also detected in blood, suggesting blood repertoires may reflect thyroid immune responses. A model built on a 13 V-J signature distinguished ophthalmopathy from stable hyperthyroidism, reaching about 89% sensitivity and about 81% specificity in cross-validation and 80%/75% in testing.

The chain joins TRBV7-9 to TRBJ1-2, with an unclear D gene assignment. The specimen sequenced was blood. The sequence came from a woman aged 30 to 39 with Graves' ophthalmopathy. DNA sequence: TGTGCCAGCAGCTTAGGCGAGAGTTTCCTTTATGGCTACACCTTC. Protein translation: CASSLGESFLYGYTF.